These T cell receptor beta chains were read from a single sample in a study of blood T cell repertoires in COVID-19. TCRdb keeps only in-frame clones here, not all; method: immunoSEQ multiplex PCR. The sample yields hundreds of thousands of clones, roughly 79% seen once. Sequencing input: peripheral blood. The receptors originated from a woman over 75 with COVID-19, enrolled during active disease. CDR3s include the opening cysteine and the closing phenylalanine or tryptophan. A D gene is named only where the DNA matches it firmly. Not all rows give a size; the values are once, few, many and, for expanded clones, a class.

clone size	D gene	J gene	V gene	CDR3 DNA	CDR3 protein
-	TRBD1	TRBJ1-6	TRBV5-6	TGTGCCAGCAGCTTGGGGCTACAGGGGAAAGGGTCACCCCTCCACTTT	CASSLGLQGKGSPLHF
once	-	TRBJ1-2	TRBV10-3	TGTGCCATCAGTGGGCTGGCAGGGAGGGCGGTAGTGGATGGCTACACCTTC	CAISGLAGRAVVDGYTF
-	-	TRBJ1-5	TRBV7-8	TGTGCCAGCAGCTTCGGTGACAGTTACAATCAGCCCCAGCATTTT	CASSFGDSYNQPQHF
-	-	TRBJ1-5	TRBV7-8	TGTGCCAGCAGCTCAGGTACAGGGAGTAGCAATCAGCCCCAGCATTTT	CASSSGTGSSNQPQHF
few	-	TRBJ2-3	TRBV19	TGTGCCAGTAGGGACGGGAGAGATACGCAGTATTTT	CASRDGRDTQYF
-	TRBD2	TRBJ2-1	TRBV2	TGTGCCAGCAGAGTGTTCGGACTAGCGGGAGTGCGGAATGAGCAGTTCTTC	CASRVFGLAGVRNEQFF
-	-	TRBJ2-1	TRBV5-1	TGCGCCAGCAGCTTGAGGACTGATCGCTTCCCGTTCTTC	CASSLRTDRFPFF
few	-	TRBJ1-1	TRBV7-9	TGTGCCAGCAGCTTGGTGAGCGAGGAAGCTTTCTTT	CASSLVSEEAFF
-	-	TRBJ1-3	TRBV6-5	TGTGCCAGCAGTTACATCGGTGCAGGGGCTGGAAACACCATATATTTT	CASSYIGAGAGNTIYF
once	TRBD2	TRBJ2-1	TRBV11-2	TGTGCCAGCAGCTTAGCCCCCATGGCGGGAGACCCCAATGAGCAGTTCTTC	CASSLAPMAGDPNEQFF
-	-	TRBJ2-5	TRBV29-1	TGCAGGAAGTGGGCGGGGACGCGCCAAGAGACCCAGTACTTC	CRKWAGTRQETQYF
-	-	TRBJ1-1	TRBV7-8	TGTGCCAGCAGTCAAAGCAGCGCGAACACTGAAGCTTTCTTT	CASSQSSANTEAFF
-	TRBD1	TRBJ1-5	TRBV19	TGTGCCAGTGGGGACAGGGGTAATCAGCCCCAGCATTTT	CASGDRGNQPQHF
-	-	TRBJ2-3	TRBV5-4	TGTGCCAGCAGCCACTTTTGGGCTAACACAGATACGCAGTATTTT	CASSHFWANTDTQYF
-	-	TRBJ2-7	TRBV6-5	TGTGCCAGCAGTTACGGAGGGGGGGGAACCTACGAGCAGTACTTC	CASSYGGGGTYEQYF
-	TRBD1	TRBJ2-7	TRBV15	TGTGCCACCAGCAGATCCCAGGGGGCTATCCCCTACGAGCAGTACTTC	CATSRSQGAIPYEQYF
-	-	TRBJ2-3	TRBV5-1	TGCGCCAGCAGCTGGACACCGGCGGCAGATACGCAGTATTTT	CASSWTPAADTQYF
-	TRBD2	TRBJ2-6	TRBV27	TGTGCCAGCAGGAAACCCCCGGGGGGGAAGGATGGGGCCAACGTCCTGACTTTC	CASRKPPGGKDGANVLTF
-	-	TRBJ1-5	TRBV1	TGCACCAGCAGCCTGGACAGTAGCAATCAGCCCCAGCATTTT	CTSSLDSSNQPQHF
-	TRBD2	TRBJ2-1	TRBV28	TGTGCCAGCAGTTACCTAGCGGGAGCTCTCTACAATGAGCAGTTCTTC	CASSYLAGALYNEQFF
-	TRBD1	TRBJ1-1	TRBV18	TGTGCCAGCTCACGACAGGGGGCGCGTGAGACTGAAGCTTTCTTT	CASSRQGARETEAFF
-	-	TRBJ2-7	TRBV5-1	TGCGCCAGCAGCCCCAACGGACAGTCCTACGAGCAGTACTTC	CASSPNGQSYEQYF
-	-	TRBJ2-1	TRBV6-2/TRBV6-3	TGTGCCAGCAGCCCGGGCCAGCTGCTCTCCTACAATGAGCAGTTCTTC	CASSPGQLLSYNEQFF
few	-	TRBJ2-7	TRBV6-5	TGTGCCAGCAGTCCGGGGGATCTTTTCGACGAGCAGTACTTC	CASSPGDLFDEQYF
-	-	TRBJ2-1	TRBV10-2	TGCGCCAGCAGCCTCAGGGGCAACAATGAGCAGTTCTTC	CASSLRGNNEQFF
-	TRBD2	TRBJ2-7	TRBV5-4	TGTGCCAGCAGCCATCCCTCCGGGAGGTCCTACGAGCAGTACTTC	CASSHPSGRSYEQYF
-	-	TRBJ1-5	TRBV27	TGTGCCAGCAGTTCGGACAGCCGAAATCAGCCCCAGCATTTT	CASSSDSRNQPQHF
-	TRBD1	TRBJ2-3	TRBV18	TGTGCCAGCTCACCGGGACAGGGCACAGATACGCAGTATTTT	CASSPGQGTDTQYF
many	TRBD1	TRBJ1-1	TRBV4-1	TGCGCCAGCAGCCAAGAAGTCACAGGGGAGACTGAAGCTTTCTTT	CASSQEVTGETEAFF
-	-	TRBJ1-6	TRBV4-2	TGTGCCAGCAGCCAAGATCGGGGGAATTCACCCCTCCACTTT	CASSQDRGNSPLHF
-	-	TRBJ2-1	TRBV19	TGTGCCAGTAGTAAACGGACACCCGAATCCTACAATGAGCAGTTCTTC	CASSKRTPESYNEQFF
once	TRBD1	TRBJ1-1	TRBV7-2	TGTGCCAGCAGCCTACAGGGGGCGAGGACTGAAGCTTTCTTT	CASSLQGARTEAFF
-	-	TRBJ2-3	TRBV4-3	TGCGCCAGCAGCTTTAGAAGTCGATCCTACACAGATACGCAGTATTTT	CASSFRSRSYTDTQYF
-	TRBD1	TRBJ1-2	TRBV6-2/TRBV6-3	TGTGCCAGCAGTTCCAGGACAGGTCAGGGGGACTATGGCTACACCTTC	CASSSRTGQGDYGYTF
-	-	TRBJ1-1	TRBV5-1	TGCGCCAGCAGCCCAACTAGGAACACTGAAGCTTTCTTT	CASSPTRNTEAFF
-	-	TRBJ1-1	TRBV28	TGTGCCAGCAGCGGAAATCTCAAAGGCAGGGGAGCTTTCTTT	CASSGNLKGRGAFF
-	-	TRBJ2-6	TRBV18	TGTGCCAGCTCACCACAGGGAGGCGCCGCAGGGGCCAACGTCCTGACTTTC	CASSPQGGAAGANVLTF
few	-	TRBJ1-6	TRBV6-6	TGTGCCAGCAGTTACACCAGGGAATCGGGGGAGACCCACTTT	CASSYTRESGETHF
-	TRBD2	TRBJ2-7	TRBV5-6	TGTGCCAGCAGCTTGGAGTCTAGCGGAAGCTACGAGCAGTACTTC	CASSLESSGSYEQYF
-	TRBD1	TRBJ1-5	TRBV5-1	TGCGCCAGCAGCTCGACAGGGAATAGCAATCAGCCCCAGCATTTT	CASSSTGNSNQPQHF
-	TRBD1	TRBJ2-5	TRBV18	TGTGCCAGCTCACGGTCGACAGGGGAAATAGAGACCCAGTACTTC	CASSRSTGEIETQYF